This TCR beta chain is drawn from a study of response to subunit inactivated influenza vaccine. This clonotype was seen repeatedly, ten times or more. Its antigen is still unknown. This CDR3 has 11 residues. After removal of 8 bases from V and 6 bases from J, the junction contained 1 base not matched to a gene. Whole-study results and caveats: A suggestion made by the authors is that each seasonal influenza vaccination recruits few new T cells.

TCRdb recomputed calls from the RT-PCR reads with MiXCR, one row per CDR3 protein. The data contain 530,000 or so distinct CDR3 sequences, 25% of them singletons. The J gene is TRBJ1-5, the V gene TRBV12-3 or TRBV12-4, with 7 bases identical to TRBD1. The material was CD4+ T cells sorted from PBMCs, obtained 5 days after vaccination. The sequence was collected from a man aged 45 to 65 who received an inactivated influenza vaccine. CDR3 sequence: CASQGGQPQHF. CDR3 DNA sequence: TGTGCCAGCCAGGGGGGTCAGCCCCAGCATTTT.